These 4 T cell receptor beta chains were all obtained from the same sample, sequenced in a study of blood T cells in healthy people across ages (dated by TCRdb to 2014 to 2015). The library was prepared using 5' RACE. The reads were generated on an Illumina HiSeq 2500. The second PCR ran for about 6 to 12 cycles and used a J-beta primer mix along with a sample-barcoded 5' primer. The public reads were quality trimmed at Q25 with fastp and then assembled into clones with MiXCR by TCRdb, keeping productive beta chains. Under each unique CDR3 protein, matching rows form one entry showing the most common genes and DNA. In this sample the table shows around 800,000 distinct CDR3 sequences, around 25% of which occur a single time. About 2.9% of the sample comes from the top ten. This sample also appeared in a second study, on T cells of mothers and their children.

Sequenced input: blood. These receptors came from a boy aged 10-17 years in good health.

The chain couples TRBV7-8 to TRBJ2-5; the match to TRBD1 covers 7 bases. In germline, CDR1 is SGHVS, CDR2 FQNEAQ. V shed 7 bases and J 1 base; nucleotides not matched to a gene: 6. The CDR3 is made up of 14 amino acids. The CDR3 protein is CASTRTGPQETQYF. The DNA of the CDR3 is TGTGCCAGCACCCGGACAGGACCCCAAGAGACCCAGTACTTC.

This clonotype was seen only a few times. The rearrangement joins TRBV29-1 to TRBJ1-4; 7 positions match TRBD1. Per the germline V gene, CDR1 is SQVTM and CDR2 is ANQGSEA. The length of the CDR3 is 15 residues. The ends lost 7 bases at V and 4 bases at J; junction bases unmatched: 12. The CDR3 nucleotides are TGCAGCGCAGAGAAAGCGGGACAGAGTAATGAAAAACTGTTTTTT. This gives the protein CSAEKAGQSNEKLFF.

The chain recombines TRBV6-6 with TRBJ2-7; 8 bases match TRBD1. The CDR3 loop spans 13 amino acids. Germline values: CDR1 MNHNY, CDR2 SVGAGI (reference sequence). The V gene end was trimmed by 7 bases and the J gene end by 5 bases; junction bases not matched to a gene: 7. The CDR3 protein is CASNTGGKNEQYF. The CDR3 DNA follows: TGTGCCAGCAATACAGGGGGTAAGAACGAGCAGTACTTC.

This clonotype was seen repeatedly, ten times or more. One junction end does not reproduce the germline sequence, and a read error may be involved. V gene TRBV14 combines with J gene TRBJ2-5, with 7 bases identical to TRBD1. The CDR3 sequence is 14 residues long. Per germline, CDR1 SGHDN and CDR2 FVKESK. The CDR3 DNA sequence: TGTGCCAGCAGCAGGCGGACAGGCCAACAGACCCAGTACTTC. Its translation is CASSRRTGQQTQYF.